Included here is one T cell receptor (beta chain) sequence, with context. The target antigen is unknown. The CDR3 totals 16 residues. Germline assignment: CDR1 LGHNA and CDR2 YNFKEQ. Trimming cost V 3 bases and J 1 base, with 15 bases left between them. Measured with immunoSEQ multiplex PCR; TCRdb has only the in-frame clones, and not every one. Among more than 40,000 clones listed, about 77% were seen once. This sample is drawn from a study of PD-1 blockade in classical Hodgkin lymphoma. Study-wide context: Patients had nivolumab dosed at 3 mg/kg, delivered intravenously every 2 weeks. Study results and caveats: Still unresolved is the cause of the repertoire differences, which may be disease activity or prior therapy. Compared with baseline, CD4+ but not CD8+ TCR diversity had risen significantly by C4D1. Patients who responded completely had about the same baseline diversity as newly diagnosed patients.

Time point in this sample: cycle 4 day 1 (C4D1), after around six weeks of nivolumab. All the patients suffered relapse after autologous stem cell transplantation, and brentuximab vedotin exposure differed. This receptor was identified in a human donor with classical Hodgkin lymphoma. The source material was peripheral blood mononuclear cells (PBMCs), sampled before the fourth cycle of nivolumab. The rearrangement uses TRBV4-2 and TRBJ1-1, with D tentatively TRBD1 (5 bases). The CDR3 DNA follows: TGTGCCAGCAGCCAGCCGAGCGGGACTGCGAACACTGAAGCTTTCTTT. This gives the protein CASSQPSGTANTEAFF.